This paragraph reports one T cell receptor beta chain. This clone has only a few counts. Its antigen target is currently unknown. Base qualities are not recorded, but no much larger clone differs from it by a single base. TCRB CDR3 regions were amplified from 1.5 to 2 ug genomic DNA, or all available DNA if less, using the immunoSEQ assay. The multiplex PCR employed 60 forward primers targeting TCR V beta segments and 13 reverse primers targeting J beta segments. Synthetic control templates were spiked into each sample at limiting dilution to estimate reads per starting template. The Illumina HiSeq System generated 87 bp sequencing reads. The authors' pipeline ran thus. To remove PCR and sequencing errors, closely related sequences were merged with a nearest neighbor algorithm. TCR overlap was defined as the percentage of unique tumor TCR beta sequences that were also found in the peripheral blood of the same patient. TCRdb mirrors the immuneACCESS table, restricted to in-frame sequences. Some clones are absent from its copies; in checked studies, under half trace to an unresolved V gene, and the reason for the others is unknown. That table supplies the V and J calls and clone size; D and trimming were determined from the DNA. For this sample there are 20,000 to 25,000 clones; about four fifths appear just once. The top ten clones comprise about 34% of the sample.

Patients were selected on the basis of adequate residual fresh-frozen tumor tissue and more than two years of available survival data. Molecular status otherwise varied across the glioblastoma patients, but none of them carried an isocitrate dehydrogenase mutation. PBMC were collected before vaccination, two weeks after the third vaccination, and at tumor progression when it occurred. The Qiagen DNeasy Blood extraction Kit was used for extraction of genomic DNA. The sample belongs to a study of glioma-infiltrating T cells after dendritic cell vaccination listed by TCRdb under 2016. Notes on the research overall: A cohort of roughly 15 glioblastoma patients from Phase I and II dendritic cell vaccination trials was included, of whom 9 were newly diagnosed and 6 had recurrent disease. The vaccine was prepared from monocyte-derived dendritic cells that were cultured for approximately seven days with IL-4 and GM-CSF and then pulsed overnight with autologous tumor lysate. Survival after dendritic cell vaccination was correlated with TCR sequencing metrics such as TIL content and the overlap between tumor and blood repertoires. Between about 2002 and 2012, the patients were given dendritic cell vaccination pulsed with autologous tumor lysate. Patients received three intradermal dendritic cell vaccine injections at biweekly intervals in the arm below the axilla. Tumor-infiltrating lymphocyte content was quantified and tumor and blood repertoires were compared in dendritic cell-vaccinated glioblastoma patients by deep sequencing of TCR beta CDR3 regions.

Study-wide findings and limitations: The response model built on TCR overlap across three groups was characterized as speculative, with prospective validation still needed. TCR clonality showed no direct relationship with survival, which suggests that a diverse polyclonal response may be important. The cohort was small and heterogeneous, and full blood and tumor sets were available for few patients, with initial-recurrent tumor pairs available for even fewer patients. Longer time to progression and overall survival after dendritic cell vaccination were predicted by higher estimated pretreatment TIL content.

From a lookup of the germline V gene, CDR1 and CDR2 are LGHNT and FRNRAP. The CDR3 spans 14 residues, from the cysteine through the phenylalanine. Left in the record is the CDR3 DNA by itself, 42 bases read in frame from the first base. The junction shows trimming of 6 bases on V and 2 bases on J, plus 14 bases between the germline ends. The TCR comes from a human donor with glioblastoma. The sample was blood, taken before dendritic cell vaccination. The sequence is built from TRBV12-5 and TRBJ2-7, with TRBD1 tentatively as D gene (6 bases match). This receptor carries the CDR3 CASGNRVGPYEQYF. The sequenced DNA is TGTGCTAGTGGGAACAGGGTGGGGCCCTACGAGCAGTACTTC.